The rows below give T cell receptor beta chains drawn from one sample of a study of shared clonotypes between healthy human individuals. Clones were sequenced by immunoSEQ multiplex PCR, and TCRdb holds only the in-frame ones, with some missing. This sample carries about 680,000 clones, around 92% of them seen once, and the ten largest clones take roughly 22%. Sequencing used naive CD8+ T cells sorted from blood. Receptors originate from a man under 40 in good health. The CDR3 runs from the conserved cysteine through the conserved F or W. D genes are given only for firm matches. For some rows the clone size is stated as once, few or many, or as a class when expanded; others skip it.

clone_size,cdr3_length,j_call,v_call,d_call,cdr3_nt,cdr3_aa
.,14,TRBJ2-2,TRBV6-5,.,TGTGCCAGCAGTAGACTAGCGAACACCGGGGAGCTGTTTTTT,CASSRLANTGELFF
.,14,TRBJ1-1,TRBV7-9,TRBD1,TGTGCCAGCAGCTGGGGACAGGGGAACACTGAAGCTTTCTTT,CASSWGQGNTEAFF
.,14,TRBJ2-5,TRBV19,.,TGTGCCAGTAGGGGTCGGTGGACTGAAGAGACCCAGTACTTC,CASRGRWTEETQYF
few,12,TRBJ1-1,TRBV7-6,.,TGTGCCAGCAGCTCCTGGTCCTCCAAAGCTTTCTTT,CASSSWSSKAFF
.,11,TRBJ2-2,TRBV10-3,.,TGTGCCTCCTTGGACACCGGGGAGCTGTTTTTT,CASLDTGELFF
.,13,TRBJ2-1,TRBV7-9,.,TGTGCCAGCAGCTTCAGGGTCGGCGGGGAGCAGTTCTTC,CASSFRVGGEQFF
.,14,TRBJ2-3,TRBV10-1,.,TGCGCCAGCAGTGACGGTAGGGAGACGGATACGCAGTATTTT,CASSDGRETDTQYF
.,18,TRBJ2-3,TRBV5-4,TRBD2,TGTGCCAGCAGCTCGGACCCTCTTGGCGGGAGTAGCACAGATACGCAGTATTTT,CASSSDPLGGSSTDTQYF
.,17,TRBJ2-1,TRBV27,TRBD2,TGTGCCAGCAGTATTAACTCCGGGACTAGCGTTTCAAATGAGCAGTTCTTC,CASSINSGTSVSNEQFF
.,16,TRBJ2-7,TRBV10-3,TRBD2,TGTGCCATCAGTGAGTCGGAGGGACTAGCGCAGTACGAGCAGTACTTC,CAISESEGLAQYEQYF
.,12,TRBJ2-3,TRBV7-9,TRBD2,TGTGCCAGCAGGTCCGGGACTACTACGCAGTATTTT,CASRSGTTTQYF
.,15,TRBJ2-2,TRBV7-3,.,TGTGCCAGCAGGAGCGGATACGATAACACCGGGGAGCTGTTTTTT,CASRSGYDNTGELFF
.,16,TRBJ1-1,TRBV27,.,TGTGCCAGCAGTTTGTACGCCTTTCAGGGGAACACTGAAGCTTTCTTT,CASSLYAFQGNTEAFF
once,13,TRBJ2-1,TRBV10-3,.,TGTGCCATCAGTGACCCAGGCTACAATGAGCAGTTCTTC,CAISDPGYNEQFF
.,16,TRBJ2-3,TRBV5-1,TRBD1,TGCGCCAGCAGCTTCGGACAGGGGCCCTCCACAGATACGCAGTATTTT,CASSFGQGPSTDTQYF
.,16,TRBJ2-3,TRBV2,.,TGTGCCAGCAGCGACCGAGAGGTGGACGTCACAGATACGCAGTATTTT,CASSDREVDVTDTQYF
.,14,TRBJ1-4,TRBV7-9,.,TGTGCCAGCAGCTCGGGGGGCTCCCGGGAAAAACTGTTTTTT,CASSSGGSREKLFF
.,13,TRBJ2-3,TRBV7-9,.,TGTGCCAGCAGCTTGCGGGCTCTAGATACGCAGTATTTT,CASSLRALDTQYF
.,13,TRBJ2-7,TRBV5-1,.,TGCGCCAGCAGCCTCAGGTTTCATGACGAGCAGTACTTC,CASSLRFHDEQYF
.,15,TRBJ2-1,TRBV4-3,TRBD2,TGCGCCAGCAGCCGATCCCGCGGGAGAGGTCATGAGCAGTTCTTC,CASSRSRGRGHEQFF
.,17,TRBJ2-2,TRBV7-8,.,TGTGCCAGCAGCTATGCTAGGACAGACCCGAACACCGGGGAGCTGTTTTTT,CASSYARTDPNTGELFF
.,13,TRBJ2-3,TRBV29-1,TRBD1,TGCAGCGCACAGGGGGCTCTCACAGATACGCAGTATTTT,CSAQGALTDTQYF